This is a list of T cell receptor beta chains from one sample in a study of CD8 T cells in Susac syndrome. TCRdb passed the immunoSEQ multiplex PCR reads through MiXCR, listing each CDR3 protein once. Counted here are hundreds of thousands of distinct CDR3 sequences, 65% to 90% occurring once; the ten biggest clones make up around 0.2%. Sequencing was done on a sample of CD8+ T cells from PBMCs. These receptors were obtained from a human donor with multiple sclerosis. CDR3s include the opening cysteine and the closing phenylalanine or tryptophan. D genes are given only for firm matches. Only part of the rows carry a size: once, few, many, or a class if the clone is expanded.

d_call	v_call	clone_size	j_call	cdr3_nt	cdr3_aa
.	TRBV6-2/TRBV6-3	few	TRBJ1-2	TGTGCCAGCAGTCCCCCCTTGGGTGACTACACCTTC	CASSPPLGDYTF
.	TRBV27	.	TRBJ2-1	TGTGCCAGCAGTTTAACCGGGACCTACAATGAGCAGTTCTTC	CASSLTGTYNEQFF
.	TRBV6-1	few	TRBJ1-1	TGTGCCAGCAGCCAATCCCTACAGGGCCACACTGAAGCTTTCTTT	CASSQSLQGHTEAFF
.	TRBV6-4	.	TRBJ2-3	TGTGCCAGCACGGATCAACCGGGAGCGGCAGATACGCAGTATTTT	CASTDQPGAADTQYF
TRBD2	TRBV3-1	.	TRBJ2-7	TGTGCCAGCTCTCCCGGGACTAGCGACTACGAGCAGTACTTC	CASSPGTSDYEQYF
.	TRBV13	.	TRBJ2-4	TGTGCCAGCAGTCGAAACATTCAGTACTTC	CASSRNIQYF
.	TRBV19	.	TRBJ1-1	TGTGCCAGTAGTATCCCTCTCTTCGAGAACACTGAAGCTTTCTTT	CASSIPLFENTEAFF
.	TRBV14	.	TRBJ1-4	TGTGCCAGCAGCCAAGATAGGGAGGAACTGTTTTTT	CASSQDREELFF
TRBD2	TRBV19	.	TRBJ2-1	TGTGCCAGTAGTGAGTCTCGGGGACTAGCGGGAGGTGAGCAGTTCTTC	CASSESRGLAGGEQFF
.	TRBV6-5	.	TRBJ1-2	TGTGCCAGCAGTCCGCTGAACCTATATGGCTACACCTTC	CASSPLNLYGYTF
.	TRBV5-5	.	TRBJ1-1	TGTGCCAGCAGCCCCTCAACCTCTGAAGCTTTCTTT	CASSPSTSEAFF
.	TRBV6-2/TRBV6-3	.	TRBJ2-1	TGTGCCAGCAGTCTCTCCCGTCCGTCCGGGACGAATGAGCAGTTCTTC	CASSLSRPSGTNEQFF
.	TRBV28	.	TRBJ2-6	TGTGCCAGCAGTTTCTCCCCTGGGGCCAACGTCCTGACTTTC	CASSFSPGANVLTF
.	TRBV6-5	.	TRBJ1-6	TGTGCCACCGGGGAGCGGAATTCACCCCTCCACTTT	CATGERNSPLHF
.	TRBV27	once	TRBJ2-7	TGTGCCAGCAGTTTAATCGCACACTCCTACGAGCAGTACTTC	CASSLIAHSYEQYF
.	TRBV30	.	TRBJ1-5	TGTGCCTGGAGTGCGGCAGGGTTTTATAGCAATCAGCCCCAGCATTTT	CAWSAAGFYSNQPQHF
.	TRBV14	.	TRBJ2-3	TGTGCCAGCAGCCTATACATCGGTAGCACAGATACGCAGTATTTT	CASSLYIGSTDTQYF
TRBD1	TRBV20-1	.	TRBJ2-5	TGCAGTGCTAGCGGATCCGACAGGGGGCAAGAGACCCAGTACTTC	CSASGSDRGQETQYF
.	TRBV10-3	.	TRBJ2-7	TGTGCCATCAGTGGAAGAGGAGCCTACGAGCAGTACTTC	CAISGRGAYEQYF
.	TRBV12-5	.	TRBJ2-1	TGTGCTAGTGGTTTGGTAGCTGCCAGCGGTTCCTACAATGAGCAGTTCTTC	CASGLVAASGSYNEQFF
TRBD1	TRBV12-3/TRBV12-4	.	TRBJ2-1	TGTGCCAGCAGTTTTATCGGACAGGGTGGCGATGAGCAGTTCTTC	CASSFIGQGGDEQFF
TRBD1	TRBV7-6	few	TRBJ1-2	TGTGCCAGCAGCGCCGGACAGGACAACTATGGCTACACCTTC	CASSAGQDNYGYTF
.	TRBV2	.	TRBJ2-6	TGTGCCAGCACCGTACCCTACGGGGCCGGGGCCAACGTCCTGACTTTC	CASTVPYGAGANVLTF
TRBD1	TRBV12-3/TRBV12-4	.	TRBJ2-7	TGTGCCAGCAGTTTAGAACAGGGGGTATTCTACGAGCAGTACTTC	CASSLEQGVFYEQYF
TRBD2	TRBV6-5	.	TRBJ2-1	TGTGCCAGCAGTTTAGCGGGGTGGGTCCATGAGCAGTTCTTC	CASSLAGWVHEQFF
.	TRBV11-2	.	TRBJ2-7	TGTGCCAGCAGGGGCCCTTCGGCAGGAGTCCGCTACGAGCAGTACTTC	CASRGPSAGVRYEQYF
.	TRBV30	.	TRBJ1-1	TGTGCCTGGACCCGCAGAACTGAAGCTTTCTTT	CAWTRRTEAFF
.	TRBV28	.	TRBJ1-5	.	CASSLWPLDKGPYYPSNQPQHF
TRBD2	TRBV4-3	few	TRBJ2-7	TGCGCCAGCAGCCAGGGACTACTGTACGAGCAGTACTTC	CASSQGLLYEQYF
.	TRBV2	.	TRBJ2-3	TGTGCCAGCATCCCCAAGCCCGGTATAGATACGCAGTATTTT	CASIPKPGIDTQYF
.	TRBV25-1	.	TRBJ2-1	TGTGCCAGCAGTGAACCGCGGGCCTCGGAGTCCCGAGGGTTCAATGAGCAGTTCTTC	CASSEPRASESRGFNEQFF
.	TRBV7-9	.	TRBJ2-1	TGTGCCAGCAGCGCCATCGGCGGGGCATTGGGGAATGAGCAGTTCTTC	CASSAIGGALGNEQFF
TRBD1	TRBV18	.	TRBJ1-3	TGTGCCAGCTCTCCAGGACAGGGAGGAAACACCATATATTTT	CASSPGQGGNTIYF
.	TRBV12-3/TRBV12-4	once	TRBJ2-7	TGTGCCAGCAGCCCTGGACAGATACCCCGAGAAGAGCAGTACTTC	CASSPGQIPREEQYF
.	TRBV25-1	.	TRBJ2-2	TGTGCCAGCAGTGAATGGGGCGGAACCGGGGAGCTGTTTTTT	CASSEWGGTGELFF
.	TRBV4-1	.	TRBJ1-5	TGCGCCAGCAGCCAAGGAAGGGATCAGCCCCAGCATTTT	CASSQGRDQPQHF
.	TRBV20-1	.	TRBJ2-2	TGCAGTGCCAGACCGGGACTGAACACCGGGGAGCTGTTTTTT	CSARPGLNTGELFF
.	TRBV3-1	.	TRBJ2-2	TGTGCCAGCAGCCTCAACTCCGGACTCCCCGCGCCCGGGGAGCTGTTTTTT	CASSLNSGLPAPGELFF
.	TRBV4-3	once	TRBJ1-1	TGCGCCAGCAGCCAAGATCGCCTATCAGGCGGGAACACTGAAGCTTTCTTT	CASSQDRLSGGNTEAFF
TRBD1	TRBV7-2	.	TRBJ2-2	TGTGCCAGCAGCTTAGCTGCAGGGGGCTGGAACGGGGAGCTGTTTTTT	CASSLAAGGWNGELFF
.	TRBV28	.	TRBJ2-5	TGTGCCAGCAGTTTGACTCCGGAGATTCAAGAGACCCAGTACTTC	CASSLTPEIQETQYF